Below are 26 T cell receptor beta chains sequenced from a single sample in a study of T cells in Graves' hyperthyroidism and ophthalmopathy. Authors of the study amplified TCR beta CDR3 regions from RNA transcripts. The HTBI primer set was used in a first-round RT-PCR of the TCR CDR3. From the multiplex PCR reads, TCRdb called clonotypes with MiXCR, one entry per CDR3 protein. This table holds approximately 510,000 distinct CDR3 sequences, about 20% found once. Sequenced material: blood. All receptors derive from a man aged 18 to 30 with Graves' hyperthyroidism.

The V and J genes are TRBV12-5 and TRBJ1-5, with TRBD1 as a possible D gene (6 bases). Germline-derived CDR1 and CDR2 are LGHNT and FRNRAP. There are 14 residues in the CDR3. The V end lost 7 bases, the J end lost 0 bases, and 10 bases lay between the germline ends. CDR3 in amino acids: CASAMDSSNQPQHF. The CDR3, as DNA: TGTGCTAGTGCCATGGACAGTAGCAATCAGCCCCAGCATTTT.

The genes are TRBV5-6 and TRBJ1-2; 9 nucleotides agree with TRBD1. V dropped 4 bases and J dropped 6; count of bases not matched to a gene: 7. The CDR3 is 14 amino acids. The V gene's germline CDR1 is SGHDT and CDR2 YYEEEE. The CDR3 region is CASSQDRGFDGYTF. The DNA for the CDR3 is TGTGCCAGCAGCCAGGACAGGGGCTTTGATGGCTACACCTTC.

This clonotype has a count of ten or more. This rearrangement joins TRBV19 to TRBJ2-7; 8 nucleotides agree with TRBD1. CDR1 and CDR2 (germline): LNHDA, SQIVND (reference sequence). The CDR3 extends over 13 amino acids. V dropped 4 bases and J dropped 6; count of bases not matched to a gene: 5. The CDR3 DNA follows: TGTGCCAGTAGTACCGGACAGGGAGGCGAGCAGTACTTC. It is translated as CASSTGQGGEQYF.

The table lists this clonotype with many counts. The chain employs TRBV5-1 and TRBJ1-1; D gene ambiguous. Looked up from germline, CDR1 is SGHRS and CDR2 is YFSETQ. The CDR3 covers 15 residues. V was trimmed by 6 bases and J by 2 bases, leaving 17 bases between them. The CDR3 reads CASTPSPYRNTEAFF. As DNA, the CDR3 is TGCGCCAGCACCCCGAGCCCCTATAGAAACACTGAAGCTTTCTTT.

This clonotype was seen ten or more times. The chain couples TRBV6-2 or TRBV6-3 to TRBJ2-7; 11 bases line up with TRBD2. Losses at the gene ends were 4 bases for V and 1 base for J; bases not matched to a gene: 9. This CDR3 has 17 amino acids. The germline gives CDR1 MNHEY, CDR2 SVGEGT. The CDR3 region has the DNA TGTGCCAGCAGTTCTCGGACTAGCGGGTTCGCGTCCTACGAGCAGTACTTC. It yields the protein CASSSRTSGFASYEQYF.

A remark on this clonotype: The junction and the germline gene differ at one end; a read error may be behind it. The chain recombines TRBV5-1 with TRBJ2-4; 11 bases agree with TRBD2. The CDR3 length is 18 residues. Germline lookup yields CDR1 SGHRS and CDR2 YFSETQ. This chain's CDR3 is CASWSSPGLADKKNIKYF. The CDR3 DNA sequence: TGCGCCAGCTGGTCCAGCCCGGGACTAGCGGACAAAAAAAACATTAAGTACTTC. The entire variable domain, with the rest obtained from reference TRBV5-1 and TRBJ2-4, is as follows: KAGVTQTPRYLIKTRGQQVTLSCSPISGHRSVSWYQQTPGQGLQFLFEYFSETQRNKGNFPGRFSGRQFSNSRSEMNVSTLELGDSALYLCASWSSPGLADKKNIKYFGAGTRLSVL.

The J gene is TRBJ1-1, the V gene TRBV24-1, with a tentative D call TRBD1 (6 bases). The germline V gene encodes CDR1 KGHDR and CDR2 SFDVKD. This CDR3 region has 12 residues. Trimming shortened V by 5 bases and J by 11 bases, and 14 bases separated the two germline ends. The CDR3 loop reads CATSGFGGRAFF. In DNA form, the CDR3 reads TGTGCCACCAGTGGTTTCGGGGGGCGTGCTTTCTTT.

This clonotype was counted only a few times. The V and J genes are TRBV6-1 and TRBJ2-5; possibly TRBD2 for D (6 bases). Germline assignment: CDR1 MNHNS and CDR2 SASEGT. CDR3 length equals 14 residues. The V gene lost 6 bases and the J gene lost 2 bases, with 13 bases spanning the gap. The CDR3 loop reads CASSVGGFQETQYF. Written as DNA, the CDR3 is TGTGCCAGCAGCGTAGGAGGGTTTCAAGAGACCCAGTACTTC.

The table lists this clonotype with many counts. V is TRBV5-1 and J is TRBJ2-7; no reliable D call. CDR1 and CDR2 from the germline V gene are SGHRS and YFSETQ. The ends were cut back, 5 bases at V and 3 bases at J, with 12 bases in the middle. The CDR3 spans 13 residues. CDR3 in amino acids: CASSYWTGYEQYF. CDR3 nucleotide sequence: TGCGCCAGCAGTTATTGGACGGGCTACGAGCAGTACTTC. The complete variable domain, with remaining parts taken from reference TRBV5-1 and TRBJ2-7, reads KAGVTQTPRYLIKTRGQQVTLSCSPISGHRSVSWYQQTPGQGLQFLFEYFSETQRNKGNFPGRFSGRQFSNSRSEMNVSTLELGDSALYLCASSYWTGYEQYFGPGTRLTVT.

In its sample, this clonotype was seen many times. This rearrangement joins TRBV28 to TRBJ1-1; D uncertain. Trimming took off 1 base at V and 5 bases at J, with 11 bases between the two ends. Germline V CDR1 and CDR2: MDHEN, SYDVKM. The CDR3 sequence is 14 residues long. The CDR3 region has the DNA TGTGCCAGCAGTTTATCTAAGAGGTTGACTGAAGCTTTCTTT. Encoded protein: CASSLSKRLTEAFF.

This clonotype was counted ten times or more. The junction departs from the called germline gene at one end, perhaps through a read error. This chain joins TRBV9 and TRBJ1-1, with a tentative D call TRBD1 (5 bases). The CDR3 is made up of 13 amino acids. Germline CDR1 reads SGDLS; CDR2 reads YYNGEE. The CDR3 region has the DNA TGTGCCAGCAGTGTAGACAGGAACACTGAAGCTTTCTTT. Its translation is CASSVDRNTEAFF.

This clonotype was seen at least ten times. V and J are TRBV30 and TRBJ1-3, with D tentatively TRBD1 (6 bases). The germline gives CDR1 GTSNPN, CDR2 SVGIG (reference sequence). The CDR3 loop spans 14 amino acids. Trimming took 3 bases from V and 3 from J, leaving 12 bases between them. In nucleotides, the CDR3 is TGTGCCTGGAGATCAGGGGCTGGTGGAAACACCATATATTTT. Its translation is CAWRSGAGGNTIYF.

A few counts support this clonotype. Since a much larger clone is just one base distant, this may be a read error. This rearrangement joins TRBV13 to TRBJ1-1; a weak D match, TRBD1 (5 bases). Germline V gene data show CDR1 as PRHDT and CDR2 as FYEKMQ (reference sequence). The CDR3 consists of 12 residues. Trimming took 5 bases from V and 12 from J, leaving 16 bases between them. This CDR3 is CASSRGPGESFF. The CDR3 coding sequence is TGTGCCAGCAGCCGAGGCCCGGGGGAATCTTTCTTT.

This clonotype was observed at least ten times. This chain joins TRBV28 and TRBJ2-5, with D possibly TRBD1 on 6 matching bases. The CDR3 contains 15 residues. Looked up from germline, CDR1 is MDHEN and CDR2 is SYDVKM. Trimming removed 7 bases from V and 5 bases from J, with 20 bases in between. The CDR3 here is CASTYQGSRGETQYF. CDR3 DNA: TGTGCCAGCACTTACCAGGGGAGCAGGGGCGAGACCCAGTACTTC.

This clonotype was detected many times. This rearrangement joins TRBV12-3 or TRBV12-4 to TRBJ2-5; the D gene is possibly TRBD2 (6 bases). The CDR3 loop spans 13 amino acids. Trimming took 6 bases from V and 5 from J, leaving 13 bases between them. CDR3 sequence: CASRITSWETQYF. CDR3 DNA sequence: TGTGCCAGCAGGATAACTAGCTGGGAGACCCAGTACTTC.

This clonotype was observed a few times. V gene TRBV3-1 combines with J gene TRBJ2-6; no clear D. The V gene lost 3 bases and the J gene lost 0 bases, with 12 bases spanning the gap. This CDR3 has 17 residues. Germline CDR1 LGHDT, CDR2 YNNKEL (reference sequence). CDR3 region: CASSHPGTYSGANVLTF. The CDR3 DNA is TGTGCCAGCAGCCATCCTGGAACTTACTCTGGGGCCAACGTCCTGACTTTC.

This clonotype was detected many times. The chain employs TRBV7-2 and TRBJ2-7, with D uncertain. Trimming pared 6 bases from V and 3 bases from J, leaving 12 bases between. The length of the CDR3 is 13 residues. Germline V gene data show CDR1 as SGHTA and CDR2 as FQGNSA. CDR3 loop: CASSYAAGYEQYF. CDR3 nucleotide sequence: TGTGCCAGCAGTTACGCCGCAGGCTACGAGCAGTACTTC.

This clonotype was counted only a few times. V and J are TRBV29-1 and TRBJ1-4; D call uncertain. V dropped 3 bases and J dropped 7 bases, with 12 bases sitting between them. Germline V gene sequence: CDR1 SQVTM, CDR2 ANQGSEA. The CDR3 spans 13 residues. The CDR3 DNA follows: TGCAGCGTTGAGGGTCCCAGACTTGAAAAACTGTTTTTT. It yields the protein CSVEGPRLEKLFF.

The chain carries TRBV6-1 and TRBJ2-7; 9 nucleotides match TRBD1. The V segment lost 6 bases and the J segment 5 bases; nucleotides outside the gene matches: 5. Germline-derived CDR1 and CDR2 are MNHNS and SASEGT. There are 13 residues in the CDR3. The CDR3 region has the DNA TGTGCCAGCAGGAAGGACAGGGGCCACGAGCAGTACTTC. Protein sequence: CASRKDRGHEQYF.

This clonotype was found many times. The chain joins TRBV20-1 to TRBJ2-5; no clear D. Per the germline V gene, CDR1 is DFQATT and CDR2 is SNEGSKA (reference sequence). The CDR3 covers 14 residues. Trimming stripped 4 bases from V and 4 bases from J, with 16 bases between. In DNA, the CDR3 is TGCAGTGCTAACGCAGGACCCTCAGGAGAGACCCAGTACTTC. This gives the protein CSANAGPSGETQYF.

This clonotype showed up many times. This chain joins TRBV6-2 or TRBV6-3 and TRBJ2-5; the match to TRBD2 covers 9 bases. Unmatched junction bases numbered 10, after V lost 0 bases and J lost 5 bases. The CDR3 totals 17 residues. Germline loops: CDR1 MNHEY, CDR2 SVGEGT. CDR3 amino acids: CASSYSGRGGALETQYF. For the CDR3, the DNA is TGTGCCAGCAGTTACTCGGGTCGCGGGGGGGCCTTGGAGACCCAGTACTTC.

CDR3: CASTGTGHSGNTIYF. The CDR3 DNA reads TGTGCCAGCACCGGGACAGGTCATTCTGGAAACACCATATATTTT. The chain is built from TRBV12-3 or TRBV12-4 and TRBJ1-3, with TRBD1 matching 8 bases. Unmatched junction bases numbered 6, after V lost 7 bases and J lost 1 base. The CDR3 extends over 15 amino acids.

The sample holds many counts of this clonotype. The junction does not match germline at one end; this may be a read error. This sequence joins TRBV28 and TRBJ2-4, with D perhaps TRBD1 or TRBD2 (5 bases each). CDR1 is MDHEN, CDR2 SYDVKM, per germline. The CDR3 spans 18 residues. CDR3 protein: CASSLSGTDMLAKNIKYF. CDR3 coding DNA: TGTGCCAGCAGTTTATCGGGGACCGACATGTTAGCCAAAAACATTAAGTACTTC. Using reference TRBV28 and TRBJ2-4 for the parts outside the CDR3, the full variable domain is DVKVTQSSRYLVKRTGEKVFLECVQDMDHENMFWYRQDPGLGLRLIYFSYDVKMKEKGDIPEGYSVSREKKERFSLILESASTNQTSMYLCASSLSGTDMLAKNIKYFGAGTRLSVL.

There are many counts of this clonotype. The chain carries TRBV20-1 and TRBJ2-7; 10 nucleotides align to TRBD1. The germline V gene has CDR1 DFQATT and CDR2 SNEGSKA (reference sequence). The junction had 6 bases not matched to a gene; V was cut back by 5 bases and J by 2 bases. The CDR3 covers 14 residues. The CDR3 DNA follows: TGCAGTGCTGATGGGGGGACAGGGGCCTACGAGCAGTACTTC. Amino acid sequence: CSADGGTGAYEQYF.

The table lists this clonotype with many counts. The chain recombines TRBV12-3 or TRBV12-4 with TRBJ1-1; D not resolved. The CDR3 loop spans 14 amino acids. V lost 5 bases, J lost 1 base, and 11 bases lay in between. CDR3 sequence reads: CASSMRAGNTEAFF. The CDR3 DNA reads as TGTGCCAGCAGTATGAGGGCGGGGAACACTGAAGCTTTCTTT.

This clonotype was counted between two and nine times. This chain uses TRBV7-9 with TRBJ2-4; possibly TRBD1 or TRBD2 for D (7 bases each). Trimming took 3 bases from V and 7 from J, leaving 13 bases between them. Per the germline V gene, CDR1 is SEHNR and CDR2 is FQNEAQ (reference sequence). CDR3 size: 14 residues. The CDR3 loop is CASSLGGGANIQYF. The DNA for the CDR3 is TGTGCCAGCAGCTTGGGAGGGGGCGCGAACATTCAGTACTTC.